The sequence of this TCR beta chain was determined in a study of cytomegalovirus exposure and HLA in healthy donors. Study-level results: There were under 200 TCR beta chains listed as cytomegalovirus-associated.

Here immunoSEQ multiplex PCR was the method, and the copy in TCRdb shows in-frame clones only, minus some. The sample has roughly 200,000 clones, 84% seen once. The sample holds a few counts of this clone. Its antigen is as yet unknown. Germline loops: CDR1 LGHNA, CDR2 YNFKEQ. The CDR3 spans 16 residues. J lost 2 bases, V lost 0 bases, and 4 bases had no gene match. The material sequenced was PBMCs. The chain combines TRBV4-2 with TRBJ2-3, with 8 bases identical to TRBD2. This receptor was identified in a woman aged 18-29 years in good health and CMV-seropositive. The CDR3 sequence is CASSQESGGNTDTQYF. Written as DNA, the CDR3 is TGTGCCAGCAGCCAAGAGAGCGGGGGAAACACAGATACGCAGTATTTT.